The 23 T cell receptor beta chains given below trace back to one sample, sequenced in a study of T-cell reconstitution after alpha-beta-depleted transplantation in children. As it was prepared, the TCRbeta library received unique molecular identifiers. TCRdb ran MiXCR on the PCR reads and lists one entry per CDR3 protein. The table includes about 420,000 distinct CDR3 sequences, about 11% detected once. The source material was PBMCs from the stem cell graft donor, sampled from the stem cell graft. These receptors were obtained from a human donor who donated a stem cell graft to a child with acute myeloid leukemia.

The rearrangement links TRBV6-1 to TRBJ1-1; D may be TRBD1 (5 bases). This CDR3 spans 14 amino acids. Trimming took 5 bases from V and 5 from J, leaving 15 bases between them. Germline CDR1 and CDR2: MNHNS and SASEGT. DNA of the CDR3: TGTGCCAGCAGTAAGGTCAGGGTGTTTACTGAAGCTTTCTTT. This sequence encodes CASSKVRVFTEAFF.

This clonotype was seen repeatedly, ten times or more. The rearrangement uses TRBV5-1 and TRBJ2-3, with D maybe TRBD2 (6 bases). The germline V gene has CDR1 SGHRS and CDR2 YFSETQ. This CDR3 has 15 residues. The ends were cut back, 0 bases at V and 2 bases at J, with 10 bases in the middle. The CDR3 spells CASSLGPSDTDTQYF. CDR3 in DNA: TGCGCCAGCAGCTTGGGCCCTAGCGACACAGATACGCAGTATTTT.

In regard to this clonotype: The conserved phenylalanine or tryptophan normally closing the CDR3 is absent here, so this likely arose from a read error. The gene calls are TRBV6-1 and TRBJ2-7; no reliable D call. This CDR3 is built from 13 residues. CDR1 and CDR2 (germline): MNHNS, SASEGT. Deletions cut 5 bases from V and 5 bases from J, with 13 bases between. The CDR3: CASSPTGRNEQYL. CDR3 DNA: TGTGCCAGCAGTCCCACCGGACGGAACGAGCAGTACCTC.

This clonotype has more than one count but fewer than ten. CDR3 coding DNA: TGTGCCAGCAGCACCGGGCCGGGACTACGTCAAGAGACCCAGTACTTC. Its translation is CASSTGPGLRQETQYF. The gene calls are TRBV5-5 and TRBJ2-5, with 7 positions matching TRBD2. The CDR3 totals 16 residues. Germline V gene sequence: CDR1 SGHKS, CDR2 YYEKEE (reference sequence). J gave up 2 bases and V 4 bases, and 11 bases lay outside the gene matches.

This clonotype was counted ten times or more. The chain recombines TRBV9 with TRBJ2-2, with TRBD2 matching 12 bases. Germline CDR1 reads SGDLS; CDR2 reads YYNGEE. This CDR3 region has 17 residues. With V trimmed by 0 bases and J by 1 base, 1 base remained unmatched. This CDR3 reads CASSVVTSGGNTGELFF. CDR3 sequence (DNA): TGTGCCAGCAGCGTAGTGACTAGCGGGGGGAACACCGGGGAGCTGTTTTTT.

The chain employs TRBV30 and TRBJ2-2; D remains unclear. Trimming stripped 2 bases from V and 1 base from J, with 5 bases between. The CDR3 is 13 amino acids. CDR1 and CDR2 from the germline V gene are GTSNPN and SVGIG (reference sequence). DNA of the CDR3: TGTGCCTGGAGTTTGGGGAACACCGGGGAGCTGTTTTTT. Translated: CAWSLGNTGELFF.

This clonotype came up a few times. CDR3 sequence (DNA): TGTGCCAGCAGTTTCAGGACAGGGTATGGCTACACCTTC. It yields the protein CASSFRTGYGYTF. J is TRBJ1-2 and V is TRBV12-3 or TRBV12-4, with 8 bases fitting TRBD1. This CDR3 is built from 13 residues. V shed 3 bases and J 5 bases; nucleotides not matched to a gene: 2.

The table lists this clonotype with a few counts. The rearrangement links TRBV12-3 or TRBV12-4 to TRBJ2-5; 7 nucleotides agree with TRBD1. V shed 3 bases and J 4 bases; nucleotides not matched to a gene: 11. The length of the CDR3 is 16 residues. This CDR3 reads CASSFVPDRDGETQYF. The CDR3, as DNA: TGTGCCAGCAGTTTTGTTCCCGACAGGGACGGAGAGACCCAGTACTTC.

This clonotype was seen a few times. The chain recombines TRBV25-1 with TRBJ2-7; 8 bases map to TRBD1. The trim removed 4 bases at V and 2 bases at J, leaving 4 bases unmatched. CDR3 length equals 14 residues. CDR1 and CDR2 from the germline V gene are MGHDK and SYGVNS. The DNA for the CDR3 is TGTGCCAGCAGTGGAGGGACAGGTCCCTACGAGCAGTACGTC. Amino acids: CASSGGTGPYEQYV.

The V call is TRBV5-8, the J call TRBJ1-2; TRBD1 is a possible D gene (5 bases). The CDR3 contains 12 residues. Germline V gene lookup returns CDR1 SGHTS and CDR2 YDEGEE. V lost 7 bases and J 7 bases, leaving 14 bases between the germline ends. This chain's CDR3 is CASWTRGGGYTF. The CDR3 region has the DNA TGTGCCAGCTGGACACGAGGTGGTGGCTACACCTTC.

CDR3 nucleotides: TGTGCCATCAATTCGGGACAGGGGCTGACTGAAGCTTTCTTT. Protein sequence: CAINSGQGLTEAFF. The chain recombines TRBV10-3 with TRBJ1-1; 10 bases map to TRBD1. With V trimmed by 7 bases and J by 5 bases, 7 bases remained unmatched. The V gene's germline CDR1 is ENHRY and CDR2 SYGVKD. The CDR3 has 14 amino acids.

This chain joins TRBV29-1 and TRBJ1-1; tentatively, D is TRBD1 (6 bases). Germline values: CDR1 SQVTM, CDR2 ANQGSEA. Trimming took off 0 bases at V and 6 bases at J, with 14 bases between the two ends. This CDR3 has 14 residues. The CDR3 reads CSVEEGRGGPEAFF. The CDR3 DNA sequence: TGCAGCGTTGAAGAGGGCAGGGGTGGGCCTGAAGCTTTCTTT.

This rearrangement joins TRBV12-3 or TRBV12-4 to TRBJ1-1, with TRBD1 matching 7 bases. The length of the CDR3 is 13 residues. The V gene end was trimmed by 6 bases and the J gene end by 3 bases; junction bases not matched to a gene: 4. CDR3 in amino acids: CASSRDRYTEAFF. Here the CDR3 DNA reads TGTGCCAGCAGCCGGGACAGATACACTGAAGCTTTCTTT.

Remarks on this clonotype: A junction boundary mismatches the germline segment, possibly from a read error. The rearrangement uses TRBV20-1 and TRBJ2-3; 9 positions match TRBD2. The CDR3 sequence is 17 residues long. Germline CDR1 is DFQATT and CDR2 is SNEGSKA (reference sequence). DNA of the CDR3: TGCTGTGCTAGAGAACCGAAGACTAGCGGCAGCACAGATACGCAGTATTTT. Amino acids: CCAREPKTSGSTDTQYF.

The chain carries TRBV5-1 and TRBJ1-5; no definite D call. The V gene's germline CDR1 is SGHRS and CDR2 YFSETQ. Trimming pared 1 base from V and 1 base from J, leaving 9 bases between. CDR3 size: 15 residues. CDR3 DNA: TGCGCCAGCAGCTTGAATGGGTTAAGCAATCAGCCCCAGCATTTT. Protein sequence: CASSLNGLSNQPQHF.

There are a few counts of this clonotype. The genes are TRBV29-1 and TRBJ2-3; 8 nucleotides align to TRBD1. This CDR3 spans 13 amino acids. The germline V gene has CDR1 SQVTM and CDR2 ANQGSEA. The V gene end was trimmed by 4 bases and the J gene end by 4 bases; junction bases not matched to a gene: 4. CDR3 residues: CSVGGQGADTQYF. Written as DNA, the CDR3 is TGCAGCGTTGGCGGACAGGGTGCAGATACGCAGTATTTT.

The rearrangement links TRBV12-3 or TRBV12-4 to TRBJ2-1; D remains unclear. The CDR3 has 14 amino acids. Trimming removed 6 bases at V and 6 bases at J, with 15 bases between. The CDR3 nucleotides read TGTGCCAGCAGCCCAGGACCGCCGGGCAATGAGCAGTTCTTC. Its protein is CASSPGPPGNEQFF.

This clonotype was recorded a few times. The chain uses TRBV20-1 and TRBJ2-1; maybe TRBD1 (6 bases). From germline, CDR1 is DFQATT and CDR2 SNEGSKA (reference sequence). The CDR3 is 14 amino acids. The V end lost 6 bases, the J end lost 4 bases, and 16 bases lay between the germline ends. Here the CDR3 reads CSAPGWTEYNEQFF. The CDR3 DNA reads TGCAGTGCCCCCGGATGGACAGAGTACAATGAGCAGTTCTTC.

This clonotype was counted ten times or more. The chain employs TRBV18 and TRBJ1-1, with D unresolved. The CDR3 spans 15 residues. Per the germline V gene, CDR1 is KGHSH and CDR2 is LQKENI. V lost 2 bases and J 0 bases, leaving 10 bases between the germline ends. The DNA for the CDR3 is TGTGCCAGCTCACCAAGAGGCACTCTGAACACTGAAGCTTTCTTT. Translating it yields CASSPRGTLNTEAFF.

J is TRBJ2-1 and V is TRBV5-1, with D maybe TRBD2 (6 bases). Germline-derived CDR1 and CDR2 are SGHRS and YFSETQ. The V end lost 0 bases, the J end lost 5 bases, and 15 bases lay between the germline ends. This CDR3 spans 16 amino acids. The CDR3 sequence: CASSLAPGLINNEQFF. DNA for the CDR3: TGCGCCAGCAGCTTGGCCCCGGGACTCATCAACAATGAGCAGTTCTTC.

The chain has TRBV5-1 and TRBJ2-1; the D call may be TRBD1 or TRBD2 (7 bases each). Germline V gene sequence: CDR1 SGHRS, CDR2 YFSETQ. Trimming took off 3 bases at V and 6 bases at J, with 13 bases between the two ends. The length of the CDR3 is 14 residues. CDR3 in DNA: TGCGCCAGCAGCTCCAGGGAGGGGGCCAATGAGCAGTTCTTC. Its translation: CASSSREGANEQFF.

There are a few counts of this clonotype. V gene TRBV28 combines with J gene TRBJ1-3, with D uncertain. The V end was cut by 1 base, the J end by 0 bases, with 7 bases between. This CDR3 region has 15 residues. Germline values: CDR1 MDHEN, CDR2 SYDVKM. Here the CDR3 DNA reads TGTGCCAGCAGTTTATACGCAGGCTCTGGAAACACCATATATTTT. It encodes CASSLYAGSGNTIYF.

J is TRBJ2-2 and V is TRBV10-3, with D uncertain. This CDR3 has 15 residues. Trimming shortened V by 7 bases and J by 6 bases, and 18 bases separated the two germline ends. Per germline, CDR1 ENHRY and CDR2 SYGVKD. The CDR3, as DNA: TGTGCCATCACCATATGGGCCTCCAAGGCCGGGGAGCTGTTTTTT. Translated, it gives CAITIWASKAGELFF.